This record concerns one T cell receptor (beta chain) sequence. Antigen unknown. The sample originates from a study of cytomegalovirus exposure and HLA in healthy donors. Healthy bone marrow donors made up the donors. This CDR3 is built from 12 residues. Germline CDR1 reads SNHLY; CDR2 reads FYNNEI. V gave up 6 bases and J gave up 4 bases, with 9 bases separating them. Both 60 Vbeta primers and 13 Jbeta primers went into the PCR. TCRdb's copy holds only in-frame clones and misses some; the assay was immunoSEQ multiplex PCR. Here the sample spans over 130,000 clones, 65% to 90% being singletons. Study observations and caveats: The study recorded 150 to 200 TCR beta chains that were cytomegalovirus-associated. Analysis was carried out at a later point, and it linked a missense DCLRE1C variant to TCR beta V- and J-gene trimming.

V gene TRBV2 combines with J gene TRBJ1-1, with D possibly being TRBD1 (5 bases). Sequences were obtained from PBMCs. The receptor was derived from a female donor in good health and CMV-seronegative. The CDR3 region is CASRRDSTEAFF. The CDR3, as DNA: TGTGCCAGCAGACGGGACTCCACTGAAGCTTTCTTT.